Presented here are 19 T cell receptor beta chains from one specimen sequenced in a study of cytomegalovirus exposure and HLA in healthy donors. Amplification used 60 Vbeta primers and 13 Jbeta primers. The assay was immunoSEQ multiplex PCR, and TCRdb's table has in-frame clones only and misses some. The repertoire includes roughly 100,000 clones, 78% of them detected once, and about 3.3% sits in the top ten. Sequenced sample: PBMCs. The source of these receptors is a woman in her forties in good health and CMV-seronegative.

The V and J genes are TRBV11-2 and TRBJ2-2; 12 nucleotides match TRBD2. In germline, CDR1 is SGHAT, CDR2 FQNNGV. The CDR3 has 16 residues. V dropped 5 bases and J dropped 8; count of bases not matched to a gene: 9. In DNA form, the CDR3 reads TGTGCCAGCAGCCGTAGGACTAGCGGGAAGGAAGGGGAGCTGTTTTTT. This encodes CASSRRTSGKEGELFF.

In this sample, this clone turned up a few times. CDR3 sequence: CASSSTGASNEKLFF. DNA for the CDR3: TGCGCCAGCAGCTCCACAGGGGCTTCTAATGAAAAACTGTTTTTT. This chain uses TRBV5-1 with TRBJ1-4; 7 bases are a match to TRBD1. This CDR3 is built from 15 residues. The germline V gene has CDR1 SGHRS and CDR2 YFSETQ. The trim removed 3 bases at V and 3 bases at J, leaving 5 bases unmatched.

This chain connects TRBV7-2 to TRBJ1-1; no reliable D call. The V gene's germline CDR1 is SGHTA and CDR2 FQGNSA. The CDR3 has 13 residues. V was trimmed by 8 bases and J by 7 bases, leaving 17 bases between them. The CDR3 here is CASAGRVAGEAFF. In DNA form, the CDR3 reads TGTGCCAGCGCCGGACGGGTTGCGGGTGAAGCTTTCTTT.

DNA of the CDR3: TGCAGCGTTGTCCTACAGCGGGGAAATGAAAAACTGTTTTTT. Translated, it gives CSVVLQRGNEKLFF. This sequence joins TRBV29-1 and TRBJ1-4; D not resolved. The CDR3 runs to 14 residues. V was trimmed by 4 bases and J by 5 bases, leaving 14 bases between them. The germline V gene encodes CDR1 SQVTM and CDR2 ANQGSEA. The complete variable domain, with remaining parts taken from reference TRBV29-1 and TRBJ1-4, reads SAVISQKPSRDICQRGTSLTIQCQVDSQVTMMFWYRQQPGQSLTLIATANQGSEATYESGFVIDKFPISRPNLTFSTLTVSNMSPEDSSIYLCSVVLQRGNEKLFFGSGTQLSVL.

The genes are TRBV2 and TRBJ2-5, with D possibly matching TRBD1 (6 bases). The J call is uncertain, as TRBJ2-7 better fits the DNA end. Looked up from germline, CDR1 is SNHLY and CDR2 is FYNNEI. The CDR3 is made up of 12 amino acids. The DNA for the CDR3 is TGTGCCAGCAGAGCAGGGGCTGGCGAGCAGTACTTC. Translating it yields CASRAGAGEQYF.

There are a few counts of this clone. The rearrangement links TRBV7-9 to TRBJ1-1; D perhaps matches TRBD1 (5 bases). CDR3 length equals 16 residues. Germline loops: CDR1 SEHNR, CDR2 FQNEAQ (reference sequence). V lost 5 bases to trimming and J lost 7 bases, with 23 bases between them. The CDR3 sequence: CASSPPLAGMGFEAFF. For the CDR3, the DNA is TGTGCCAGCAGCCCCCCCCTCGCAGGGATGGGATTTGAAGCTTTCTTT.

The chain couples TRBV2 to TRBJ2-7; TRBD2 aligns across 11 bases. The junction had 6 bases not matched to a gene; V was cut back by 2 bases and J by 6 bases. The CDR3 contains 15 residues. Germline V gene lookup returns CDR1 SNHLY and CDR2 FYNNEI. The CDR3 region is CASSELAGGLGEQYF. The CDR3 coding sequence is TGTGCCAGCAGTGAACTAGCGGGAGGATTGGGCGAGCAGTACTTC.

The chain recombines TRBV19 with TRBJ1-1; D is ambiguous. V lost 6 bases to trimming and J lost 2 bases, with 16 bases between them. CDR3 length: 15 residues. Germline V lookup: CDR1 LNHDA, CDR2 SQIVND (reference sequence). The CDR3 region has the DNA TGTGCCAGTAGGCGGTCAGCTAGGCGTAACACTGAAGCTTTCTTT. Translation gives CASRRSARRNTEAFF.

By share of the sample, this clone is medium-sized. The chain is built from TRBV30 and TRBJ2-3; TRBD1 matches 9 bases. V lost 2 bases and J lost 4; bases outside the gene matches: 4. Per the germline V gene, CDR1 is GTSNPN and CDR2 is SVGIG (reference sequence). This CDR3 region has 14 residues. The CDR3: CAWSTGQGPDTQYF. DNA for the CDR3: TGTGCCTGGAGTACGGGACAGGGACCAGATACGCAGTATTTT.

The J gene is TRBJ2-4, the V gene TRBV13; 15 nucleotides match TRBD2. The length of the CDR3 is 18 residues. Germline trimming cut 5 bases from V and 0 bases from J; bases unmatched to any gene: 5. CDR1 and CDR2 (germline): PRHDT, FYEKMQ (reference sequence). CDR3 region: CASSRPGLAGGAKNIQYF. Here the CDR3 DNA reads TGTGCCAGCAGCCGTCCGGGACTAGCGGGGGGAGCCAAAAACATTCAGTACTTC.

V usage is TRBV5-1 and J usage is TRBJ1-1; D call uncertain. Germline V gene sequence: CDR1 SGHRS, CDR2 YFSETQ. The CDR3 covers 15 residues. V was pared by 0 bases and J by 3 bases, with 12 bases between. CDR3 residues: CASSLVRGRDTEAFF. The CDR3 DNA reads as TGCGCCAGCAGCTTGGTGCGGGGAAGAGACACTGAAGCTTTCTTT.

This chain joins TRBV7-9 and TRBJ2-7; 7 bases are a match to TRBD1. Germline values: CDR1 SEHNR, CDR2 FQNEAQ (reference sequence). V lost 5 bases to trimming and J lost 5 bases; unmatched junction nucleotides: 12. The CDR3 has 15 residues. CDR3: CASSPHYRGRDEQYF. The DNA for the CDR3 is TGTGCCAGCAGCCCCCATTACAGGGGAAGAGACGAGCAGTACTTC.

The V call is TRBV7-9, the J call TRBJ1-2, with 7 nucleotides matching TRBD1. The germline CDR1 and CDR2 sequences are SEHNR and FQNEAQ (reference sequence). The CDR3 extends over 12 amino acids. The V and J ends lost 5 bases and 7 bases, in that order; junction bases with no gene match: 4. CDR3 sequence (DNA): TGTGCCAGCAGCCAAGGGACAGCTGGCTACACCTTC. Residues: CASSQGTAGYTF.

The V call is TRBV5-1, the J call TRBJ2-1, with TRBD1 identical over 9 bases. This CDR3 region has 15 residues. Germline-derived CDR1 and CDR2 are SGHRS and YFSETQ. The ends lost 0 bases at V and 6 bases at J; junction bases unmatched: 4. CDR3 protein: CASSLGQGVFNEQFF. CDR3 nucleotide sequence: TGCGCCAGCAGCTTGGGACAGGGGGTTTTCAATGAGCAGTTCTTC.

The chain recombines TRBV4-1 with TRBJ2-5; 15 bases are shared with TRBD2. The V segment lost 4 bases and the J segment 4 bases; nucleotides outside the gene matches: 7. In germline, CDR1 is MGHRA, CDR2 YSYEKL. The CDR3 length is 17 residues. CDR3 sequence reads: CASSRGLAGGPGETQYF. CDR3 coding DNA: TGCGCCAGCAGCCGAGGACTAGCGGGAGGGCCGGGAGAGACCCAGTACTTC.

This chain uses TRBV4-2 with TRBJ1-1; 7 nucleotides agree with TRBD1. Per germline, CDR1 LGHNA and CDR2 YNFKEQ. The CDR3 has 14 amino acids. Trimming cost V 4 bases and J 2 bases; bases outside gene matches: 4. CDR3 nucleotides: TGTGCCAGCAGCCCATACAGGGGAAACACTGAAGCTTTCTTT. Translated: CASSPYRGNTEAFF.

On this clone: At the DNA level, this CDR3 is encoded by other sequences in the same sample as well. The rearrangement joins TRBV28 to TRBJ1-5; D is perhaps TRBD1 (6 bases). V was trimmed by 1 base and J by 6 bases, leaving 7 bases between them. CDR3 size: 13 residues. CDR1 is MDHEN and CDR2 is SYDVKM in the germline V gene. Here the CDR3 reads CASSLLGGQPQHF. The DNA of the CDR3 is TGTGCCAGCAGTTTATTAGGGGGTCAGCCCCAGCATTTT.

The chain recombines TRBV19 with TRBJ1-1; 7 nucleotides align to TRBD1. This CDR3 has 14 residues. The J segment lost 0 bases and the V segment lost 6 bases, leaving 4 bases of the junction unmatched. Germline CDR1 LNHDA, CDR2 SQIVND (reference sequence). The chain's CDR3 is CASSTTGLNTEAFF. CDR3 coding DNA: TGTGCCAGTAGCACGACAGGGTTGAACACTGAAGCTTTCTTT.

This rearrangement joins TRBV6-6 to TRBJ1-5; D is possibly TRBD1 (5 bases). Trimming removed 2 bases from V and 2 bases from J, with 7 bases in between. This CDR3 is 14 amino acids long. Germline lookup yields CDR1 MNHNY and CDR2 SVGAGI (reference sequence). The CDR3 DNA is TGTGCCAGCAGTTACGGGGGGGGCAATCAGCCCCAGCATTTT. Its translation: CASSYGGGNQPQHF.